This T cell receptor beta chain was captured in a study of vaccination and CD4 T cells after COVID-19. Germline V gives CDR1 DFQATT, CDR2 SNEGSKA (reference sequence). Trimming shortened V by 1 base and J by 10 bases, and 12 bases separated the two germline ends. This CDR3 has 12 residues. Specified treatment: roughly nine-day PBMC culture with coronavirus spike peptide pools or control peptides (ViraFEST assay). Culture of about 1.8 million PBMCs per well took place with 8.5 to 10 IU/ml IL-2 and 8.5 to 10 ug/ml peptide pools. With regard to this clonotype: Its antigen is undetermined.

Scientists ran DNA taken from cultured CD4+ T cells through the Oncomine TCR Beta short-read assay for sequencing. TCRdb passed the PCR reads through MiXCR, listing each CDR3 protein once. The table has roughly 11,000 distinct CDR3 sequences, about two thirds seen once. This receptor was obtained from a human donor who had recovered from COVID-19. The specimen sequenced was CD4+ T cells from blood, cultured in vitro. This chain links TRBV20-1 with TRBJ2-3, with a possible D match to TRBD2 (5 bases). DNA for the CDR3: TGCAGTGCTAGAGCTGAAGTGAGGGCGCAGTATTTT. It codes for CSARAEVRAQYF.